The rows below give T cell receptor beta chains drawn from one sample of a study of shared clonotypes between healthy human individuals. Clones were read by immunoSEQ multiplex PCR, and TCRdb kept only the in-frame ones, dropping some. The table has some 1.5 million clones, around 97% seen once. The material sequenced was naive CD4+ T cells sorted from blood. The receptors derive from a man aged 25 to 45 in good health. Each CDR3 is given without its conserved first and last residue.

cdr3_aa v_call cdr3_length
ASSPWASDSEQY TRBV7-9 12
ASGQGVAEAF TRBV10-2 10
ASSLSGRREQY TRBV28 11
ASSFTGTGETQQY TRBV7-9 13
ASSVVVGETQY TRBV9 11
ASSVRLLNTGELF TRBV9 13
ASSLSPSETQPQH TRBV5-4 13
ASSPIGVRSYEQY TRBV27 13
ASSGTPESADTQY TRBV19 13
ASSPGQGRSSYEQY TRBV18 14
ASSVGQTFYGYT TRBV7-8 12
AISEYGTANEQF TRBV10-3 12
ASSYPGRDTEAF TRBV6-5 12
ASSFGTGAGNEQF TRBV7-9 13
ASSNRRSSASYEQY TRBV7-2 14
ASSPGMGSANQPQH TRBV7-9 14
ASSFSTNYNEQF TRBV7-3 12
ASSVGTMTYEQY TRBV9 12
ASSSQGSYGYT TRBV11-2 11
ASRLWTGQVGTEAF TRBV5-1 14
ASSLASSGRSSYEQY TRBV7-9 15
ASSKQGSGELF TRBV5-6 11
ASSQTAGPGAETQY TRBV4-1 14